This T cell receptor beta chain was obtained from a study of T cells in Graves' hyperthyroidism and ophthalmopathy. Germline assignment: CDR1 MNHNS and CDR2 SASEGT. This CDR3 has 18 amino acids. V lost 7 bases and J 0 bases, leaving 22 bases between the germline ends. Findings of the study overall: A model of 13 V-J pairs discriminated ophthalmopathy from stable hyperthyroidism.

Template material for amplifying TCR beta CDR3 regions consisted of RNA transcripts. The HTBI primer set was used in a first-round RT-PCR of the TCR CDR3. From the multiplex PCR reads, TCRdb called clonotypes with MiXCR, one entry per CDR3 protein. The sample contains 300,000 to 400,000 distinct CDR3 sequences, roughly 13% of which appear only once. This clonotype appeared many times. Antigen unknown. Exclusion criteria comprised uncontrolled infection, other autoimmune disease, pregnancy or lactation. The TCR sequence derives from a woman aged 30 to 39 with Graves' hyperthyroidism. V and J are TRBV6-1 and TRBJ1-5, with a weak D call TRBD1 (5 bases). The sample comprised blood. The DNA for the CDR3 is TGTGCCAGCATCCCCTTGTCGGCAGGGCGTTATAGCAATCAGCCCCAGCATTTT. Its translation is CASIPLSAGRYSNQPQHF.